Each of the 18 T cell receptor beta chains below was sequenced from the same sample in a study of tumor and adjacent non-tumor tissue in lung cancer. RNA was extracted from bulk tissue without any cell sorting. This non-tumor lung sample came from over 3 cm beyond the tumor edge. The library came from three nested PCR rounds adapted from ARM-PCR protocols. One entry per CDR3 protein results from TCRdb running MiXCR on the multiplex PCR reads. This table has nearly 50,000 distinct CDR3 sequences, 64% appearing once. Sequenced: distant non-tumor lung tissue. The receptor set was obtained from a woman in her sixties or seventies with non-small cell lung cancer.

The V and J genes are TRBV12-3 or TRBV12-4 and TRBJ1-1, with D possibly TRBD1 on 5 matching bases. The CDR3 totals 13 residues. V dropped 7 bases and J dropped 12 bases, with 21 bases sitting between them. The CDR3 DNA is TGTGCCAGCACCCAACAAACGGACACTGAGACTTTCTTT. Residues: CASTQQTDTETFF.

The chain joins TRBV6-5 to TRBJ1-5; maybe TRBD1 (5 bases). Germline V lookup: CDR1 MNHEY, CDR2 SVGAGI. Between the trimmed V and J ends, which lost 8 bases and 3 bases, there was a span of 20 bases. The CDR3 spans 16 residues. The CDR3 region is CASRSSRGSVNQPQHF. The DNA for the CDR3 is TGTGCCAGCCGCTCAAGTAGGGGCAGTGTCAATCAGCCCCAGCATTTT.

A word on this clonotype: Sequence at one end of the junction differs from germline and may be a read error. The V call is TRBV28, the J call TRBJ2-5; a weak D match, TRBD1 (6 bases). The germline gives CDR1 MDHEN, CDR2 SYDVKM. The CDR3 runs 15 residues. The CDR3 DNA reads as TGTGCCAGCAGTGCCACAGGGCCCCACCAAGAGACCCAGTGCTTC. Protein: CASSATGPHQETQCF.

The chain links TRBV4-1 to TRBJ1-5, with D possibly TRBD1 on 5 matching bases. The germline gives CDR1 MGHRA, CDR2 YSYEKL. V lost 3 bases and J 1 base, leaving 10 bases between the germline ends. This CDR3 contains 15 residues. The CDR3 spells CASSQTRQSNQPQHF. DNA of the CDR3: TGCGCCAGCAGCCAGACAAGACAGAGCAATCAGCCCCAGCATTTT.

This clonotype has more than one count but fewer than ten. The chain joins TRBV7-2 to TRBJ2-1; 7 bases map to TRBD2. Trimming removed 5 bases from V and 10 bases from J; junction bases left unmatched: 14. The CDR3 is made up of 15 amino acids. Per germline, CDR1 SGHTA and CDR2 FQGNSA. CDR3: CASSVLGGGRQEQFF. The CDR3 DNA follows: TGTGCCAGCAGCGTGCTTGGGGGGGGGAGACAGGAGCAGTTCTTC. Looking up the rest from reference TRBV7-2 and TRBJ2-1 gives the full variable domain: GAGVSQSPSNKVTEKGKDVELRCDPISGHTALYWYRQSLGQGLEFLIYFQGNSAPDKSGLPSDRFSAERTGGSVSTLTIQRTQQEDSAVYLCASSVLGGGRQEQFFGPGTRLTVL.

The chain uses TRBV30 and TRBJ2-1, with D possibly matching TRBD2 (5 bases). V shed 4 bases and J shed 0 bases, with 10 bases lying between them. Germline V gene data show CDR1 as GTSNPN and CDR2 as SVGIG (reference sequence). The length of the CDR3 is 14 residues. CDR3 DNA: TGTGCCTGGAACGAGCGGTACTCCTACAATGAGCAGTTCTTC. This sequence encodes CAWNERYSYNEQFF.

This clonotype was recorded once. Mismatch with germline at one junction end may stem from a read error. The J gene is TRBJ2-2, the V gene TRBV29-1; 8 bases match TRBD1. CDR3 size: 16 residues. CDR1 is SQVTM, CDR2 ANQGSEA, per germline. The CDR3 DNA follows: TGCAGCGCGAGGCTGCCTGGAACAGGGGGAACCGGGGAGATGTTTTTT. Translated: CSARLPGTGGTGEMFF.

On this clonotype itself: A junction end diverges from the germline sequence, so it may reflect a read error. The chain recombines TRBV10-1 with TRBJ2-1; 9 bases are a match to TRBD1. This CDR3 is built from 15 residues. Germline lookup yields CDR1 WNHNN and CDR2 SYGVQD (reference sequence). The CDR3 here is CASSETGTGINEQLF. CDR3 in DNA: TGCGCCAGCAGTGAAACCGGGACAGGGATCAATGAGCAGCTCTTC.

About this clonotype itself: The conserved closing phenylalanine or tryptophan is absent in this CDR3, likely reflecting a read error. The CDR3 nucleotides are TGTGCCGGCAGTGAAGCGGACAGGGTAGAAGTTCAGCCCCAGCATTCT. The encoded protein is CAGSEADRVEVQPQHS. This chain joins TRBV6-1 and TRBJ1-5; TRBD1 agrees at 8 bases. From germline, CDR1 is MNHNS and CDR2 SASEGT. The CDR3 contains 16 residues.

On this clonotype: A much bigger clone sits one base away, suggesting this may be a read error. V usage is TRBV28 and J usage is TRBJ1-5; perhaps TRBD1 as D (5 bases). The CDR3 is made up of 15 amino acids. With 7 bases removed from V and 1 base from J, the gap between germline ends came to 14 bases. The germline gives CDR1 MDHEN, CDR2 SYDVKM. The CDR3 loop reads CASTPAGDSNQPQHF. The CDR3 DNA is TGTGCCAGCACACCGGCGGGGGACAGCAATCAGCCCCAGCATTTT.

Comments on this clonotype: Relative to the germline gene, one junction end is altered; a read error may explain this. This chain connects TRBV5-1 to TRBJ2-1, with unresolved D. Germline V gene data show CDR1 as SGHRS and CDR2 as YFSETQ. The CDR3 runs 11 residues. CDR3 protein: CACSLVNEQFF. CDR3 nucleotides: TGCGCCTGCAGCTTGGTCAATGAGCAGTTCTTC.

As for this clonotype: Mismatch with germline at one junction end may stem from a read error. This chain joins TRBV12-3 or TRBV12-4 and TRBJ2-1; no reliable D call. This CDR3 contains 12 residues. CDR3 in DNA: TGCGCCAGCAGTCCGCTTTCGGGTGAGCAGATCTTC. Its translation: CASSPLSGEQIF.

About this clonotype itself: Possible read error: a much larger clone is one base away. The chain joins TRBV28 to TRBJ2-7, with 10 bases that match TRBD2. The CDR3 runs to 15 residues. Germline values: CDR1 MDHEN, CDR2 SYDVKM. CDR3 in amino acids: CANSSTSGSGYEQYF. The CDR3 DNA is TGTGCCAACAGTTCGACTAGCGGGTCTGGTTACGAGCAGTACTTC.

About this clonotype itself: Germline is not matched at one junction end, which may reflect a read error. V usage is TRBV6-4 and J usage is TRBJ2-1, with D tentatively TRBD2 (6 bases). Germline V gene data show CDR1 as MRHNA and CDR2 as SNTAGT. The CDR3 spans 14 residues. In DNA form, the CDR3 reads TGTGCCAGCAGTCGGAGCGGGCTCTACAATGAGCAGTCCTTC. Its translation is CASSRSGLYNEQSF.

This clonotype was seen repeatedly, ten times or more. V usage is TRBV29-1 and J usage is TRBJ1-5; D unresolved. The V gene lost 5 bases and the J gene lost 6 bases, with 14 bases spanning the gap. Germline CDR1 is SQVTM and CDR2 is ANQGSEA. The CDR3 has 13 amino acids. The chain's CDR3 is CSVRSSGGQPQHF. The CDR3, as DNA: TGCAGCGTTCGTTCCTCGGGAGGTCAGCCCCAGCATTTT. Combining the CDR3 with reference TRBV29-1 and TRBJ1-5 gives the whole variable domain SAVISQKPSRDICQRGTSLTIQCQVDSQVTMMFWYRQQPGQSLTLIATANQGSEATYESGFVIDKFPISRPNLTFSTLTVSNMSPEDSSIYLCSVRSSGGQPQHFGDGTRLSIL.

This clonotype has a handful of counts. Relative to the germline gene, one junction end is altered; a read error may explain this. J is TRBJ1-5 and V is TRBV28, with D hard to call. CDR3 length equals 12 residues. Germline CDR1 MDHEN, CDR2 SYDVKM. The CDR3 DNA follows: TGTGCCAGCAAAAGGAGCAATCAGCCCCATCATTTT. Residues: CASKRSNQPHHF.

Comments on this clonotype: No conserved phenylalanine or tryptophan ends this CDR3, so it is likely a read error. The CDR3 protein is CASSRTGSGYGELFL. CDR3 DNA sequence: TGTGCCAGCAGCCGCACAGGGTCGGGCTACGGGGAGCTGTTTTTA. This rearrangement joins TRBV12-3 or TRBV12-4 to TRBJ2-2; D may be TRBD1 (6 bases). V lost 6 bases and J 7 bases, leaving 18 bases between the germline ends. This CDR3 has 15 residues.

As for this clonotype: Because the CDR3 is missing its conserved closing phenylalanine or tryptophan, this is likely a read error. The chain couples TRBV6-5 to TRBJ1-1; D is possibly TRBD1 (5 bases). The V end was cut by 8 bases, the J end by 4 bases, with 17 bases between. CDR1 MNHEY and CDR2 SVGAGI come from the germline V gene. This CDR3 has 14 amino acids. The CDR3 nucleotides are TGTGCCAGCCGCTCCCCTGGACAATTCACTGAAGCTTTCTTA. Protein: CASRSPGQFTEAFL.